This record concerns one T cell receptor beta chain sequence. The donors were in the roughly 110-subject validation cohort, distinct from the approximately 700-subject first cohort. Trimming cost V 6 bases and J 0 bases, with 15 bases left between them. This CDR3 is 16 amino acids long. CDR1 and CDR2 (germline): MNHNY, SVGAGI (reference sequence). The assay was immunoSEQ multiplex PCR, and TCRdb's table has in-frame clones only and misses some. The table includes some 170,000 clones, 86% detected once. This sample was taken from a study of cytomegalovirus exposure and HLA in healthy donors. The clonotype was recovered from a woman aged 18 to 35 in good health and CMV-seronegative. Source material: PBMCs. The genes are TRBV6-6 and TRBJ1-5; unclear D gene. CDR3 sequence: CASSPKRADSNQPQHF. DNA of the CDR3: TGTGCCAGCAGCCCCAAGAGAGCTGATAGCAATCAGCCCCAGCATTTT.